The entry below describes one T cell receptor beta chain. Source study methods: Reference gene primer amplification yielded estimated nucleated cell counts. TCRdb's table, derived via immunoSEQ multiplex PCR, lists solely in-frame clones and lacks some. Clonal size and the V and J genes are those of that table, whereas D and trimming came from the DNA. The data contain hundreds of thousands of clones, approximately 88% of them singletons. Per the germline V gene, CDR1 is LGHNA and CDR2 is YSLEER. Between the trimmed V and J ends, which lost 3 bases and 1 base, there was a span of 21 bases. The CDR3 has 18 amino acids. This study enrolled people aged about 18 to 100 from about 26 US geographic areas. Donors were grouped by their self-reported clinical history. Cohort 3 donors were reported recovered after two negative PCRs, clearance, or symptom resolution. The data derive from a study of blood T cell repertoires in COVID-19.

Sequencing was carried out using PBMCs or T cells enriched from blood (not recorded which). This chain connects TRBV4-3 to TRBJ1-1; weak D call: TRBD1 (6 bases). This clonotype originated in a woman aged 25-40 years who had recovered from COVID-19. The chain's CDR3 is CASSQRGGTGTPNTEAFF. The CDR3 coding sequence is TGCGCCAGCAGCCAGAGGGGGGGTACCGGGACACCGAACACTGAAGCTTTCTTT.